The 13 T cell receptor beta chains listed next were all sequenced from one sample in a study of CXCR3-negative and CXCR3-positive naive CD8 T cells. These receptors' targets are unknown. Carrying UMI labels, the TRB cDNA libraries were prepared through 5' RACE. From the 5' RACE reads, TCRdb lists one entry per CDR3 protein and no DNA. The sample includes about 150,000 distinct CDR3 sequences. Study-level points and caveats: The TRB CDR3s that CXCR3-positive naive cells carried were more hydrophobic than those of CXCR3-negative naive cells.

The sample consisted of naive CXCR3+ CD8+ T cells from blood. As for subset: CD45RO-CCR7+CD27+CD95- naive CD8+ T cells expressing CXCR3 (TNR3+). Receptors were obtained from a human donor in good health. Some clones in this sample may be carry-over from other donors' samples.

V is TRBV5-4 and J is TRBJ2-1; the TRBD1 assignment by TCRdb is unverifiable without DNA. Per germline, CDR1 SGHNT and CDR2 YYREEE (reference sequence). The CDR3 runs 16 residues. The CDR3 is CASSGGWTGGFNEQFF.

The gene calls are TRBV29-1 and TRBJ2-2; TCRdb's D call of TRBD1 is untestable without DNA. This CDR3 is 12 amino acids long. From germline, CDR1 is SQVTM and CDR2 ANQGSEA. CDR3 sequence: CSVEEGEGELFF.

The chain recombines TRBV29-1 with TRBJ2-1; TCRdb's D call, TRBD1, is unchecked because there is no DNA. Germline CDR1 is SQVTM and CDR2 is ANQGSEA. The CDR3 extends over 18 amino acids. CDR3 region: CSVEPAPDRGVTSGEQFF.

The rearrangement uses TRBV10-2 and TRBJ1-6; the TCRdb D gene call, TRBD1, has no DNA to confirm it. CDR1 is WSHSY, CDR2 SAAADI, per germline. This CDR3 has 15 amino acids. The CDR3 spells CASSESDREHSPLHF.

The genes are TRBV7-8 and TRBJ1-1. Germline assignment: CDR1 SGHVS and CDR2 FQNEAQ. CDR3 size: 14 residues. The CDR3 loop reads CASSFDSSNTEAFF.

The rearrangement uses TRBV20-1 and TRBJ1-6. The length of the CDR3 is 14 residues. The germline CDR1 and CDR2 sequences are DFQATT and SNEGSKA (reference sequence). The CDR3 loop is CSARIGRDNSPLHF.

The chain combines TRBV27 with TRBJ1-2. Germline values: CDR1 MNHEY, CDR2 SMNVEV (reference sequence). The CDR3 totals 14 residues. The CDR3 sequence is CASSLRRTNYGYTF.

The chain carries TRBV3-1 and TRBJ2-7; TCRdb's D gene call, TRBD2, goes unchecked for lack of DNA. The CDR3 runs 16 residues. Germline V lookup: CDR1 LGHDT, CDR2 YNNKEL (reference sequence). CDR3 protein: CASSHLEGLSSYEQYF.

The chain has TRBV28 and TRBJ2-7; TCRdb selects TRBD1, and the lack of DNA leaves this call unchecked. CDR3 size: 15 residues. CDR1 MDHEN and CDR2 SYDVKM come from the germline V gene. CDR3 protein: CASIHRGQGVYEQYF.

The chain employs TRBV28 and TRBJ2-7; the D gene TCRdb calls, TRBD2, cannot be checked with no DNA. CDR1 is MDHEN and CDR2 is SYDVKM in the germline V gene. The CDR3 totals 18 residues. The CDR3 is CASSLWYDSGSAEYEQYF.

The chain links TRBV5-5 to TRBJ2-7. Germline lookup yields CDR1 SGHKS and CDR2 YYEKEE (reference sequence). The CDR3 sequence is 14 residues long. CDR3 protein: CASRIEGNSYEQYF.

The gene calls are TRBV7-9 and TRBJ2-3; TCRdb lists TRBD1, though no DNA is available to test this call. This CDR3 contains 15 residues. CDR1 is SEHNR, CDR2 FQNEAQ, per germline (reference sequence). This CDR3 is CASSFPVGSADTRYF.

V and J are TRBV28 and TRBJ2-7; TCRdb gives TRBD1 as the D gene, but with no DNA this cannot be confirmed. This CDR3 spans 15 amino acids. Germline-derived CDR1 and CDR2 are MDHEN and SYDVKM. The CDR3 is CASSRGQDFSYEQYF.